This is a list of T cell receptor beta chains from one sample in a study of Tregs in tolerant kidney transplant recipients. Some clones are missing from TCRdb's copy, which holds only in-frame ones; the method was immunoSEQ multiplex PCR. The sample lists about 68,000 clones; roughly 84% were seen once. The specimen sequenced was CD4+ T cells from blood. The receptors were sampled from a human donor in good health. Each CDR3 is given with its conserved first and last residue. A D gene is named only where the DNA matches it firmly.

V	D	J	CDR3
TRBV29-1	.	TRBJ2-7	CSVEGATGLGGEYF
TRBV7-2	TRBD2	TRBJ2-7	CASSFLAGGSYEQYF
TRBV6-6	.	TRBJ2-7	CASSYTTEGSSYEQYF
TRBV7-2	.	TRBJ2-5	CASSLPKAETQYF
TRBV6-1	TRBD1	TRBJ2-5	CASSGQGETQYF
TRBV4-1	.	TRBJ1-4	CASSQVALRDIGEKLFF
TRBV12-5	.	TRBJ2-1	CASGSTRRAYSSYNEQFF
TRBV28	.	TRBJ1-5	CASKGGSGNQPQHF
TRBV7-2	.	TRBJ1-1	CASSYHRATEAFF
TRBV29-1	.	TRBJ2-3	CSVDAAGGTDTQYF
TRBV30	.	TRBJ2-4	CAWSVRWGKNIQYF
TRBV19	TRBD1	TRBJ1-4	CASSTTGEKLFF
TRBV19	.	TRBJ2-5	CASSNLGRRVQETQYF
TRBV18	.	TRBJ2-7	CASSPLRHPTAEQYF
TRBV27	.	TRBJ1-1	CASSFYGMNTEAFF
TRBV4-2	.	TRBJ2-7	CASSQERTMGTVDEQYF
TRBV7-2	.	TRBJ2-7	CASSLRSPGPYEQYF
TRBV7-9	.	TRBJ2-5	CASSPGGKGETQYF
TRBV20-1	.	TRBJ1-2	CSARGLYGYTF
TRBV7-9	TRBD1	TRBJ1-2	CASSIGTVKGINYGYTF
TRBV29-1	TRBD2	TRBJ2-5	CSVGLGRGTQYF
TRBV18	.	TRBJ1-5	CASSATGGNQPQHF
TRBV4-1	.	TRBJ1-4	CASSQDRGGEKLFF
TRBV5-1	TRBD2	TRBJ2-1	CASSSGLAGGPGDNEQFF
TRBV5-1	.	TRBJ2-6	CASSLSQSSGANVLTF
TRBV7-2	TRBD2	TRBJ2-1	CASSVRGGLGNEQFF
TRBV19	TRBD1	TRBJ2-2	CASKTGSHLNTGELFF
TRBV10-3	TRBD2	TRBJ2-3	CAISERAGRTDTQYF
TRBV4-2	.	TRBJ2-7	CASSQGWGPGAPYEQYF
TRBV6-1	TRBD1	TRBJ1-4	CASTNGGGEKLFF
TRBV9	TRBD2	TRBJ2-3	CASSVGLAGGPDTQYF
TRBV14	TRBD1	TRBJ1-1	CASSTWAVAEGADTEAFF
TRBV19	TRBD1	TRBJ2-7	CASSMEDRGTYYEQYF
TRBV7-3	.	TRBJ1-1	CASSLRMNTEAFF
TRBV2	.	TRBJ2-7	CASREDNGEGGEQYF
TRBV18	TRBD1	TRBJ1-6	CASSPDRVGNSPLHF
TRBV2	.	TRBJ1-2	CASSPLTVSYGYTF
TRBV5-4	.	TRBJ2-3	CASSLRAPLSLTDTQYF
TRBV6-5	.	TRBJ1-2	CASSRALVTNYGYTF
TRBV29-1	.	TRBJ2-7	CSAINAGEGERMYF
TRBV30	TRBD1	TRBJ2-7	CAWLGQGGYEQYF
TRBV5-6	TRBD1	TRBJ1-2	CASSLAGVGGLGYTF
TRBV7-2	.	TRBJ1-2	CASSFSGANYGYTF
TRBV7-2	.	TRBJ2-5	CASSLGGQGRETQYF